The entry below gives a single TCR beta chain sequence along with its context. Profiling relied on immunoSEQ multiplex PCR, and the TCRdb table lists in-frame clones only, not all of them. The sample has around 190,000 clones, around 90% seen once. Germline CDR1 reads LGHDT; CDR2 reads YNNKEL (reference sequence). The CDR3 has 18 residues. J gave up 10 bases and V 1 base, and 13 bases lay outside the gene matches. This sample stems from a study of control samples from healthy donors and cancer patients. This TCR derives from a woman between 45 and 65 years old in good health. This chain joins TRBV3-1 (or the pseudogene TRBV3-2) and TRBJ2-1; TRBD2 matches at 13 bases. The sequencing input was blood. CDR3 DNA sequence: TGTGCCAGCAGCCAAGCAATCCCACTAGCGGGAGGGCCAACCGAGCAGTTCTTC. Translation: CASSQAIPLAGGPTEQFF.